This T cell receptor (beta chain) was observed in a study of tumour-infiltrating T cells in Burkitt lymphoma. Germline V gene data show CDR1 as SGHRS and CDR2 as YFSETQ. V gave up 0 bases and J gave up 0 bases, with 9 bases separating them. The CDR3 sequence is 15 residues long. TCRdb's table, derived via immunoSEQ multiplex PCR, lists solely in-frame clones and lacks some. The sample gives under 9,000 clones, roughly 73% of which show up once; roughly 40% is in the top ten. J is TRBJ1-1 and V is TRBV5-1; D gene uncertain. This receptor was obtained from a human donor with diffuse large B-cell lymphoma. Sequenced input: tumor tissue. The CDR3 DNA is TGCGCCAGCAGCTTGGCGGCAGGAATGAACACTGAAGCTTTCTTT. It translates to CASSLAAGMNTEAFF. The full variable domain, rest sourced from reference TRBV5-1 and TRBJ1-1, is KAGVTQTPRYLIKTRGQQVTLSCSPISGHRSVSWYQQTPGQGLQFLFEYFSETQRNKGNFPGRFSGRQFSNSRSEMNVSTLELGDSALYLCASSLAAGMNTEAFFGQGTRLTVV.